This T cell receptor beta chain was profiled in a study of PD-L1 blockade in urothelial cancer. Overall study: Prior chemotherapy in patients spanned 0 to 3 regimens. Specimens of blood held a median count of roughly 150,000 T cells.

Assay used: immunoSEQ multiplex PCR; TCRdb lists only in-frame clones, some missing. In the table there are about 50,000 clones, 70% to 90% of which are singletons. Stated time point: peripheral blood 6 weeks after treatment start. Enrolled patients showed locally advanced or metastatic urothelial carcinoma. The length of the CDR3 is 15 residues. V was clipped by 3 bases and J by 0 bases; unmatched bases: 2. Germline CDR1 reads MNHNS; CDR2 reads SASEGT. The TCR sequence derives from a man aged 55 to 70 with urothelial cancer. The sequences come from PBMCs, collected around atezolizumab (anti-PD-L1) treatment. The V gene is TRBV6-1, the J gene TRBJ2-3, with 8 positions matching TRBD1. The CDR3, as DNA: TGTGCCAGCAGTGATCGGACAGGGAGCACAGATACGCAGTATTTT. This encodes CASSDRTGSTDTQYF.